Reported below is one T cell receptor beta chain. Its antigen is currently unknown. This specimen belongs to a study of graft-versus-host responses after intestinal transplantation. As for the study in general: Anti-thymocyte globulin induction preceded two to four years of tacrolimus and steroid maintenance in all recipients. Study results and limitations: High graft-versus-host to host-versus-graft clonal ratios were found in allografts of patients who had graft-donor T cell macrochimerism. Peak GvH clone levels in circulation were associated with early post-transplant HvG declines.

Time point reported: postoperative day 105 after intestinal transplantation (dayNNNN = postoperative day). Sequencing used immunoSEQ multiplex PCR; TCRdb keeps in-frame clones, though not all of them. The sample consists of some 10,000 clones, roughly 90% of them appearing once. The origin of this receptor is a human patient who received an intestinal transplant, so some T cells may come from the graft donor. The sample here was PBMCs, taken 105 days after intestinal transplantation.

The CDR3 loop is CASSSLEGGTGELFF. The DNA for the CDR3 is TGTGCCAGCAGCTCCTTAGAGGGTGGCACCGGGGAGCTGTTTTTT. The chain carries TRBV5-6 and TRBJ2-2; D is perhaps TRBD2 (5 bases). The CDR3 has 15 residues. With 3 bases removed from V and 4 bases from J, the gap between germline ends came to 13 bases. Germline V CDR1 and CDR2: SGHDT, YYEEEE.